Described below is a single TCR beta chain sequence and its context. This clone's antigen is unknown. Base quality data are lacking; no much larger clone is found one base away. The entire amount of isolated RNA was reverse transcribed using the High Capacity cDNA Reverse Transcription Kit, so the sequenced TCRB transcripts were expressed ones. Deep immunoSEQ sequencing was performed on naive, central memory and regulatory T cell samples, with an average of roughly 3.5 million total reads per sample. After sorted cells were lysed in RLT buffer, RNA was extracted with DNase-treated RNeasy Micro or Mini kits, with the choice depending on cell number. Each cell subset was processed on its own to prevent cross-contamination, while patient and healthy donor samples were processed together. TCRB sequences were amplified from cDNA with the immunoSEQ multiplex PCR, producing 87-bp fragments spanning the CDR3 region. Sequencing of the amplicons was done on the Illumina HiSeq platform. The paper's processing steps were these. PCR bias was computationally corrected using synthetic template baselines, reads within Hamming distance 2 were collapsed, and singletons that could not be merged were discarded. Reads were aligned to IMGT to assign V, D and J genes, CDR3 length, and insertions or deletions at six rearrangement sites. Within each subset, clonotype counts were normalized to sorted cell number, and only after that were true diversity and Gini coefficients computed with the tcR R package. Repertoire sharing was quantified using the overlap coefficient calculated on TCRB nucleotide sequences. Out-of-frame TCRB sequences from naive cells were analyzed as a proxy for the pre-selection repertoire. In its TCRdb copy, this immuneACCESS table keeps in-frame sequences only and misses some clones. Where compared with another copy, unresolved V genes explain less than half of these, and the others have no known cause. Clonal size and the V and J genes are those of that table, whereas D and trimming came from the DNA. This sample has 600,000 to 700,000 clones in its table, and around 11% of those were observed once. More than 0.09% of the sample is held by the ten biggest clonotypes.

A single peripheral blood draw of approximately 120 mL on average was collected from each donor into heparinised tubes. A BD FACSAria II and a panel including CD45RO, CCR7, CD25, CD127, CD95 and CD27 were used to sort naive, central memory, regulatory and stem cell-like memory CD4+ T cells. Purity was above 95% for every sorted population. Right away, PBMCs were isolated by Lymphoprep density gradient centrifugation and were stained directly, with no culture step. Samples were stained and sorted in pairs, with one healthy donor and one patient per experiment, so that batch effects were minimized. The data belong to a study of beta chain features in type 1 diabetes (dated by TCRdb to 2016 to 2019). About the full investigation: Patients and healthy donors did not differ in mean age, gender distribution, total cell number or subset yield. A total of 90 million to 130 million sorted cells were examined across all samples, and a strong correlation was observed between cell number per subset and RNA yield. Regulatory and stem cell-like memory subsets were isolated from only 8 patients and roughly 8 healthy donors, whereas naive and central memory subsets came from all 28 donors. The study compared the TCRB repertoires of sorted circulating CD4+ T cell subsets in recently diagnosed type 1 diabetes patients with those in matched healthy donors. Summary of the overall study and its limitations: Because cDNA was sequenced instead of genomic DNA, highly expressing activated cells could be over-represented, though the groups showed no difference in activation or CD3 levels. HLA sub-analyses involved small numbers of individuals, so any influence of HLA type on TCRB rearrangement remained unresolved. A moderate but significant shortening of TCRB CDR3 length was observed in type 1 diabetes patients in all four CD4+ subsets. Shorter templates might have been favored by PCR, but patient and control samples were amplified and corrected together, so both groups would have been affected equally by any skew. Fewer insertions and more nucleotide deletions at VDJ recombination sites were observed in patients with type 1 diabetes, implying thymic rearrangement abnormalities. Naive, central memory and regulatory TCRB repertoires appeared to be more alike among patients than among healthy donors.

The germline V gene gives CDR1 as SGHTA and CDR2 as FQGNSA. The germline ends are 18 bases apart after V is trimmed by 5 bases and J by 8 bases. Measured from the cysteine to the phenylalanine, the CDR3 is 14 residues long. Only the CDR3 DNA is retained, 42 bases long and in frame from the first base. The sample was naive CD4+ T cells from blood. The sample's cell subset or site, from its label and the paper: true naive CD4+ T cells. The TCR originated in a young man with type 1 diabetes. Here the chain combines TRBV7-2 and TRBJ1-2; tentative D gene TRBD1, with 6 bases matching. Here is the DNA: TGTGCCAGCAGCGTACACAGGGAGATCCGAGGCTACACCTTC. It specifies CASSVHREIRGYTF.